The rows below give T cell receptor beta chains drawn from one sample of a study of chemoradiotherapy in HPV16-positive cancers. Sequenced by immunoSEQ multiplex PCR; TCRdb stores in-frame clones only, minus some. The sample holds about 23,000 clones; less than 90% are singletons and the top ten take about 4.5%. Source: blood, taken from a patient who underwent chemoradiotherapy. All receptors come from a human donor with HPV-associated anogenital cancer. The CDR3 runs from the conserved cysteine through the conserved F or W. The D gene is left open where the match is weak. Clone size is not always given. Where it is, it says once, few, many or a class for expanded clones.

J: TRBJ1-2; D: NA; size: NA; V: TRBV5-4; CDR3: CASSPGPLENYGYTF; DNA: TGTGCCAGCAGCCCGGGACCGTTGGAAAACTATGGCTACACCTTC
J: TRBJ2-7; D: NA; size: NA; V: TRBV5-1; CDR3: CASSLGAAPYEQYF; DNA: TGCGCCAGCAGCTTGGGTGCGGCTCCCTACGAGCAGTACTTC
J: TRBJ1-5; D: NA; size: NA; V: TRBV7-2; CDR3: CASSLGGVSNQPQHF; DNA: TGTGCCAGCAGCTTAGGGGGGGTTAGCAATCAGCCCCAGCATTTT
J: TRBJ1-3; D: NA; size: NA; V: TRBV29-1; CDR3: CSVEDSGSNTIYF; DNA: TGCAGCGTTGAAGACAGCGGCAGCAACACCATATATTTT
J: TRBJ1-5; D: TRBD1; size: NA; V: TRBV30; CDR3: CAWSVQTGSNQPQHF; DNA: TGTGCCTGGAGTGTACAGACAGGGAGCAATCAGCCCCAGCATTTT
J: TRBJ1-4; D: NA; size: NA; V: TRBV30; CDR3: CAWSSLATATNEKLFF; DNA: TGTGCCTGGAGTAGCTTGGCGACTGCAACTAATGAAAAACTGTTTTTT
J: TRBJ2-5; D: NA; size: NA; V: TRBV5-1; CDR3: CASSLPPGPQETQYF; DNA: TGCGCCAGCAGCTTGCCCCCGGGACCTCAAGAGACCCAGTACTTC
J: TRBJ1-3; D: NA; size: once; V: TRBV27; CDR3: CASSLGGYGNTIYF; DNA: TGTGCCAGCAGTTTGGGGGGATACGGAAACACCATATATTTT
J: TRBJ1-5; D: NA; size: NA; V: TRBV5-6; CDR3: CASSLRRLSNQPQHF; DNA: TGTGCCAGCAGCTTAAGGAGGTTGAGCAATCAGCCCCAGCATTTT
J: TRBJ2-3; D: NA; size: NA; V: TRBV2; CDR3: CASHRQIRGYRTDTQYF; DNA: TGTGCCAGCCACCGACAGATACGAGGGTACCGCACAGATACGCAGTATTTT
J: TRBJ2-2; D: NA; size: NA; V: TRBV7-3; CDR3: CASSLTPVNTGELFF; DNA: TGTGCCAGCAGCTTAACGCCAGTCAACACCGGGGAGCTGTTTTTT
J: TRBJ2-7; D: TRBD2; size: NA; V: TRBV6-5; CDR3: CASRTPGGYEQYF; DNA: TGTGCCAGCAGGACACCGGGGGGATACGAGCAGTACTTC
J: TRBJ1-1; D: TRBD1; size: NA; V: TRBV5-1; CDR3: CASSLDRGDSEAFF; DNA: TGCGCCAGCAGCTTGGACAGGGGGGATTCTGAAGCTTTCTTT
J: TRBJ2-5; D: NA; size: NA; V: TRBV5-4; CDR3: CASSLVGGETQYF; DNA: TGTGCCAGCAGCTTGGTGGGTGGGGAGACCCAGTACTTC
J: TRBJ2-7; D: NA; size: NA; V: TRBV12-5; CDR3: CASGQDGPGEQYF; DNA: TGTGCTAGTGGCCAGGACGGACCGGGGGAGCAGTACTTC
J: TRBJ1-4; D: NA; size: NA; V: TRBV7-2; CDR3: CASSLDPVNEKLFF; DNA: TGTGCCAGCAGCTTAGATCCGGTTAATGAAAAACTGTTTTTT
J: TRBJ1-1; D: TRBD1; size: NA; V: TRBV5-1; CDR3: CASRETGAVSTEAFF; DNA: TGCGCCAGCAGGGAGACAGGGGCAGTTAGCACTGAAGCTTTCTTT
J: TRBJ1-2; D: NA; size: NA; V: TRBV4-1; CDR3: CASSQGRQNYGYTF; DNA: TGCGCCAGCAGCCAAGGTCGGCAGAACTATGGCTACACCTTC
J: TRBJ1-4; D: NA; size: NA; V: TRBV21-1; CDR3: CASSTRGGRYEKLFF; DNA: TGTGCCAGCAGCACCCGAGGAGGCCGCTATGAAAAACTGTTTTTT
J: TRBJ2-3; D: NA; size: NA; V: TRBV14; CDR3: CASSQPRGLRMDTQYF; DNA: TGTGCCAGCAGCCAACCCCGCGGACTCAGGATGGATACGCAGTATTTT
J: TRBJ2-7; D: NA; size: NA; V: TRBV12-5; CDR3: CASGLVLAGLDLRTYEQYF; DNA: TGTGCTAGTGGTTTGGTACTGGCAGGGCTTGACCTTAGGACCTACGAGCAGTACTTC